A single sample is the source of the 2 T cell receptor beta chains below, sequenced in a study of response to subunit inactivated influenza vaccine. A single record per CDR3 protein comes from TCRdb applying MiXCR to the RT-PCR reads. The table lists a few hundred thousand distinct CDR3 sequences, less than 25% of them singletons. The sample in question was PBMCs from blood, obtained about 20 months after vaccination. The receptors stem from a man between 50 and 69 years old who received an inactivated influenza vaccine.

The V call is TRBV18, the J call TRBJ2-4; D is ambiguous. The CDR3 has 15 residues. Deletions cut 0 bases from V and 0 bases from J, with 6 bases between. The germline CDR1 and CDR2 sequences are KGHSH and LQKENI. The CDR3 bases are TGTGCCAGCTCACCACCCTCCCGAGCCAAAAACATTCAGTACTTC. Translation: CASSPPSRAKNIQYF.

The chain joins TRBV20-1 to TRBJ2-7; D is unclear. The germline CDR1 and CDR2 sequences are DFQATT and SNEGSKA (reference sequence). The CDR3 sequence is 12 residues long. Trimming removed 0 bases at V and 5 bases at J, with 8 bases between. CDR3 sequence (DNA): TGCAGTGCTAGAGATCTGGAACACGAGCAGTACTTC. Its protein product is CSARDLEHEQYF.